What follows are 14 T cell receptor beta chains derived from one specimen sequenced in a study of identical twins. TCRdb reprocessed the 5' RACE reads with MiXCR, giving one entry per CDR3 protein. The sample lists about 720,000 distinct CDR3 sequences; 8% to 9% were seen once. This sample was also put to use in a study of yellow fever vaccine responses in identical twins.

The source material was PBMCs. Receptors were obtained from a woman between 18 and 29 years old in good health.

This clonotype was picked up a small number of times. The gene calls are TRBV24-1 and TRBJ1-2; 10 bases align to TRBD1. This CDR3 contains 17 residues. J gave up 2 bases and V 1 base, and 6 bases lay outside the gene matches. Germline CDR1 reads KGHDR; CDR2 reads SFDVKD. The DNA of the CDR3 is TGTGCCACCAGTGATTTTGACAGGGGACAGGGGAACTATGGCTACACCTTC. It is translated as CATSDFDRGQGNYGYTF.

This clonotype came up many times. The chain uses TRBV28 and TRBJ1-2, with D possibly being TRBD1 (5 bases). V was trimmed by 6 bases and J by 0 bases, leaving 11 bases between them. This CDR3 has 14 amino acids. Germline loops: CDR1 MDHEN, CDR2 SYDVKM. CDR3 nucleotide sequence: TGTGCCAGCAGGGAGGGGCGCACTAACTATGGCTACACCTTC. Residues: CASREGRTNYGYTF.

The gene calls are TRBV12-3 or TRBV12-4 and TRBJ2-7; D not certain. V dropped 6 bases and J dropped 5 bases, with 11 bases sitting between them. The CDR3 has 12 residues. CDR3 nucleotides: TGTGCCAGCAGCAAAAGTGCCGACGAGCAGTACTTC. Translated, it gives CASSKSADEQYF.

This clonotype was counted a few times. V is TRBV7-9 and J is TRBJ2-1; 9 bases fit TRBD2. The CDR3 covers 13 residues. Trimming at V came to 5 bases and at J to 8 bases, leaving 4 bases not matched to a gene. Germline CDR1 is SEHNR and CDR2 is FQNEAQ (reference sequence). CDR3 sequence reads: CASSMGLADEQFF. The CDR3 nucleotides are TGTGCCAGCAGCATGGGACTAGCCGATGAGCAGTTCTTC.

In its sample, this clonotype was seen a few times. J is TRBJ2-5 and V is TRBV4-2, with 13 bases matching TRBD2. The CDR3 has 20 amino acids. Per the germline V gene, CDR1 is LGHNA and CDR2 is YNFKEQ. Germline trimming cut 0 bases from V and 4 bases from J; bases unmatched to any gene: 14. The CDR3 nucleotides read TGTGCCAGCAGCCAAGAGGCGGGACTAGCGGGACCCCTCGGGAGAGAGACCCAGTACTTC. Translation gives CASSQEAGLAGPLGRETQYF.

This rearrangement joins TRBV20-1 to TRBJ2-3; D is perhaps TRBD2 (7 bases). The V and J ends lost 0 bases and 3 bases respectively, with 13 bases between them. Germline values: CDR1 DFQATT, CDR2 SNEGSKA (reference sequence). This CDR3 region has 15 residues. The CDR3 spells CSARDGRGRTDTQYF. The DNA for the CDR3 is TGCAGTGCTAGAGATGGGAGGGGGAGGACAGATACGCAGTATTTT.

At least ten counts were recorded for this clonotype. The V gene is TRBV10-3, the J gene TRBJ2-2; D is undetermined. V was pared by 4 bases and J by 6 bases, with 15 bases between. CDR1 and CDR2 from the germline V gene are ENHRY and SYGVKD. The CDR3 totals 15 residues. The CDR3 loop is CAISVTQTPPGELFF. The CDR3 DNA follows: TGTGCCATCAGTGTGACCCAAACGCCACCCGGGGAGCTGTTTTTT.

This chain uses TRBV6-1 with TRBJ2-2, with 7 bases fitting TRBD1. Germline V gives CDR1 MNHNS, CDR2 SASEGT. There are 16 residues in the CDR3. J gave up 5 bases and V 6 bases, and 12 bases lay outside the gene matches. CDR3 sequence: CASSDRNRGWTGELFF. CDR3 DNA: TGTGCCAGCAGCGATCGGAACAGGGGTTGGACCGGGGAGCTGTTTTTT.

This clonotype was found many times. The V call is TRBV12-3 or TRBV12-4, the J call TRBJ2-5; D is perhaps TRBD1 (5 bases). The CDR3 length is 15 residues. Deletions cut 2 bases from V and 6 bases from J, with 16 bases between. CDR3 loop: CASSLRAGIEKTQYF. In DNA form, the CDR3 reads TGTGCCAGCAGTTTAAGGGCAGGGATTGAGAAGACCCAGTACTTC.

The table lists this clonotype with a few counts. The chain joins TRBV10-3 to TRBJ2-5, with D possibly matching TRBD1 (5 bases). The germline gives CDR1 ENHRY, CDR2 SYGVKD. This CDR3 region has 14 residues. V was clipped by 5 bases and J by 5 bases, with 15 bases between them. DNA of the CDR3: TGTGCCATCAGTCTTACTGAGGACACTGAGACCCAGTACTTC. It codes for CAISLTEDTETQYF.

Concerning this clonotype itself: A read error is possible here, since a much larger clone lies one base away. This rearrangement joins TRBV28 to TRBJ2-3; 9 bases agree with TRBD1. This CDR3 comprises 16 residues. Germline V gene lookup returns CDR1 MDHEN and CDR2 SYDVKM. Trimming at V came to 9 bases and at J to 6 bases, leaving 16 bases not matched to a gene. The CDR3 loop reads CARRPGDREVPDTQYF. The CDR3 coding sequence is TGTGCCAGAAGACCCGGGGACAGGGAGGTACCCGATACGCAGTATTTT.

The chain recombines TRBV25-1 with TRBJ2-2, with D tentatively TRBD1 or TRBD2 (7 bases each). The V end lost 5 bases, the J end lost 5 bases, and 18 bases lay between the germline ends. This CDR3 contains 16 residues. Per the germline V gene, CDR1 is MGHDK and CDR2 is SYGVNS. The CDR3, as DNA: TGTGCCAGCAGTCCCCGGGGGCAGGGGGGGACCGGGGAGCTGTTTTTT. This translates into CASSPRGQGGTGELFF.

In this sample, this clonotype turned up a few times. The chain combines TRBV3-1 with TRBJ2-2; D is uncertain. The V and J ends lost 0 bases and 2 bases respectively, with 7 bases between them. Germline V lookup: CDR1 LGHDT, CDR2 YNNKEL (reference sequence). There are 15 residues in the CDR3. CDR3 protein: CASSQDTPNTGELFF. The CDR3, as DNA: TGTGCCAGCAGCCAAGACACGCCCAACACCGGGGAGCTGTTTTTT.

J is TRBJ1-5 and V is TRBV29-1; 8 bases align to TRBD1. J was trimmed by 5 bases and V by 7 bases; bases with no gene match: 7. This CDR3 has 13 amino acids. CDR1 and CDR2 (germline): SQVTM, ANQGSEA. The CDR3 protein is CSALGQGDQPQHF. The CDR3 DNA sequence: TGCAGCGCCCTCGGACAGGGTGATCAGCCCCAGCATTTT.